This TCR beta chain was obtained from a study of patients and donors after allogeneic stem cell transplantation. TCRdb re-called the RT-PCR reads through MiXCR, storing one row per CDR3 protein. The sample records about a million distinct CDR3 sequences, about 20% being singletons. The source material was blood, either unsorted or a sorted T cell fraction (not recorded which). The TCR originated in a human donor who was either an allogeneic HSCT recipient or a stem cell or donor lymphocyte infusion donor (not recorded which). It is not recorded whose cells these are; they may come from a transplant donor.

The CDR3 loop is CSARDRALYSNQPQHF. The CDR3 DNA reads TGCAGTGCTAGAGATCGGGCGCTATATAGCAATCAGCCCCAGCATTTT. This chain connects TRBV20-1 to TRBJ1-5, with unresolved D. The CDR3 has 16 residues. With 0 bases removed from V and 0 bases from J, the gap between germline ends came to 12 bases. The germline gives CDR1 DFQATT, CDR2 SNEGSKA (reference sequence).